This T cell receptor (beta chain) was recovered during a study of beta chain features in type 1 diabetes. Sorting based on CD45RO/CCR7/CD25/CD127/CD95/CD27 separated CD4+ naive, central memory, regulatory and stem cell-like memory cells. The V gene lost 7 bases and the J gene lost 3 bases, with 13 bases spanning the gap. The CDR3 is 13 amino acids. CDR1 is SQVTM and CDR2 is ANQGSEA in the germline V gene. What was sequenced were expressed TCRB transcripts, since all of the isolated RNA had been reverse transcribed. Sequenced by immunoSEQ multiplex PCR; TCRdb stores in-frame clones only, minus some. This table has 70,000 to 95,000 clones, around 32% appearing once.

Sequencing was performed on stem cell memory CD4+ T cells from blood. The rearrangement joins TRBV29-1 to TRBJ1-5, with D possibly matching TRBD1 (5 bases). The sequence came from a woman under 30 in good health. The CDR3 region has the DNA TGCAGCGCCCAGGGTCATGACAATCAGCCCCAGCATTTT. It translates to CSAQGHDNQPQHF.